Listed here are 30 T cell receptor beta chains from one sample, sequenced in a study of blood T cell repertoires in COVID-19 (dated by TCRdb to about 2020). The receptor library was made with the immunoSEQ multiplex PCR assay. TCRdb obtained this table from immuneACCESS and retained in-frame rearrangements with V and J assigned. These tables miss some clones; where compared with another copy, unresolved V genes account for less than half of the shortfall, and the remainder is unexplained. This sample comprises approximately 170,000 clones, about 85% of them detected only once. Approximately 1.1% of the sample comes from the top ten. Sequenced input: peripheral blood. The receptors stem from a man in his fifties or sixties who had recovered from COVID-19.

This chain links TRBV6-4 with TRBJ1-6, with D possibly TRBD1 on 6 matching bases. The CDR3 consists of 15 residues. The V and J ends lost 0 bases and 10 bases respectively, with 13 bases between them. Germline CDR1 MRHNA, CDR2 SNTAGT. CDR3 bases: TGTGCCAGCAGTGACTCCTCCGGGACACCATCACCCCTCCACTTT. It codes for CASSDSSGTPSPLHF.

This chain joins TRBV16 and TRBJ2-1; D perhaps matches TRBD2 (6 bases). CDR3 length: 17 residues. Deletions cut 1 base from V and 6 bases from J, with 19 bases between. From germline, CDR1 is KGHSY and CDR2 FQNENV. The CDR3 protein is CASSQFKWGLLGNEQFF. DNA of the CDR3: TGTGCCAGCAGCCAATTTAAGTGGGGACTGCTAGGCAATGAGCAGTTCTTC.

The rearrangement links TRBV19 to TRBJ1-6; D is ambiguous. Trimming pared 7 bases from V and 0 bases from J, leaving 16 bases between. The germline V gene has CDR1 LNHDA and CDR2 SQIVND (reference sequence). The CDR3 is 17 residues long. The CDR3 region is CASKGGGIGSYNSPLHF. CDR3 nucleotides: TGTGCCAGTAAGGGAGGCGGGATTGGCTCCTATAATTCACCCCTCCACTTT.

The chain combines TRBV27 with TRBJ1-2, with D unclear. CDR3 size: 15 residues. Germline CDR1 is MNHEY and CDR2 is SMNVEV (reference sequence). V gave up 0 bases and J gave up 5 bases, with 13 bases separating them. CDR3 protein: CASSLSRQLSYGYTF. Written as DNA, the CDR3 is TGTGCCAGCAGTTTATCCAGGCAGCTAAGTTATGGCTACACCTTC.

This chain connects TRBV7-9 to TRBJ2-1; tentatively, D is TRBD2 (7 bases). The CDR3 extends over 14 amino acids. V dropped 3 bases and J dropped 7 bases, with 13 bases sitting between them. Germline assignment: CDR1 SEHNR and CDR2 FQNEAQ (reference sequence). The CDR3 DNA reads as TGTGCCAGCAGCTTGGGGGGGCCGGTAAATGAGCAGTTCTTC. Translated, it gives CASSLGGPVNEQFF.

In this sample, this clone turned up once. J is TRBJ1-1 and V is TRBV19, with no clear D. V lost 5 bases, J lost 0 bases, and 13 bases lay in between. This CDR3 region has 15 residues. Per germline, CDR1 LNHDA and CDR2 SQIVND (reference sequence). The CDR3 here is CASSPFSLMNTEAFF. For the CDR3, the DNA is TGTGCCAGTAGTCCATTCAGTCTTATGAACACTGAAGCTTTCTTT.

V usage is TRBV3-1 (or the pseudogene TRBV3-2) and J usage is TRBJ2-7; D is possibly TRBD1 (6 bases). The germline gives CDR1 LGHDT, CDR2 YNNKEL (reference sequence). The length of the CDR3 is 15 residues. V dropped 2 bases and J dropped 2 bases, with 13 bases sitting between them. The CDR3, as DNA: TGTGCCAGCAGCCAAAGAGAGACAGGCCCCTACGAGCAGTACTTC. Its translation: CASSQRETGPYEQYF.

This clone was observed a few times. This chain joins TRBV16 and TRBJ1-5, with D hard to call. The CDR3 runs to 14 residues. The germline V and J ends were trimmed by 5 bases and 4 bases, with 12 bases remaining between them. Germline CDR1 and CDR2: KGHSY and FQNENV. The CDR3 DNA sequence: TGTGCCAGCAGCTCCCACACCCCAAATCAGCCCCAGCATTTT. This codes for CASSSHTPNQPQHF.

The V gene is TRBV29-1, the J gene TRBJ2-2; 7 bases agree with TRBD2. Germline values: CDR1 SQVTM, CDR2 ANQGSEA. The CDR3 is made up of 15 amino acids. The junction had 9 bases not matched to a gene; V was cut back by 5 bases and J by 3 bases. The CDR3 coding sequence is TGCAGCGTTCAAAAATCCCGGGGGGACACCGGGGAGCTGTTTTTT. It translates to CSVQKSRGDTGELFF.

The rearrangement joins TRBV4-3 to TRBJ2-1, with 9 bases aligning to TRBD2. The CDR3 covers 16 residues. Germline V lookup: CDR1 LGHNA, CDR2 YSLEER. After removal of 0 bases from V and 7 bases from J, the junction contained 7 bases not matched to a gene. CDR3 in amino acids: CASSQDSRGGRNEQFF. As DNA, the CDR3 is TGCGCCAGCAGCCAAGATTCGCGGGGGGGCAGAAATGAGCAGTTCTTC.

The chain couples TRBV7-2 to TRBJ1-4; 8 bases fit TRBD1. CDR3 length: 17 residues. CDR1 is SGHTA and CDR2 is FQGNSA in the germline V gene. Trimming cost V 5 bases and J 6 bases; bases outside gene matches: 14. CDR3 nucleotides: TGTGCCAGCAGCCTAAGGACAGGGCGCGGCCGATATGAAAAACTGTTTTTT. As protein: CASSLRTGRGRYEKLFF.

The chain is built from TRBV7-9 and TRBJ2-2; a weak D match, TRBD1 (6 bases). Looked up from germline, CDR1 is SEHNR and CDR2 is FQNEAQ (reference sequence). Trimming left V 4 bases short and J 1 base short, with 10 bases between. This CDR3 region has 15 residues. CDR3 amino acids: CASSWGQGNTGELFF. The CDR3 bases are TGTGCCAGCAGCTGGGGGCAGGGGAACACCGGGGAGCTGTTTTTT.

The chain combines TRBV7-3 with TRBJ1-1; the D gene is possibly TRBD1 (6 bases). CDR3 length: 13 residues. Germline V CDR1 and CDR2: SGHTA, FQGTGA. V was shortened by 3 bases and J by 1 base, with 6 bases between the two germline ends. The DNA of the CDR3 is TGTGCCAGCAGCTTGGACAGGAACACTGAAGCTTTCTTT. As protein: CASSLDRNTEAFF. The complete variable domain, with remaining parts taken from reference TRBV7-3 and TRBJ1-1, reads GAGVSQTPSNKVTEKGKYVELRCDPISGHTALYWYRQSLGQGPEFLIYFQGTGAADDSGLPNDRFFAVRPEGSVSTLKIQRTERGDSAVYLCASSLDRNTEAFFGQGTRLTVV.

This clone was detected once. This chain uses TRBV11-2 with TRBJ2-7; D might be TRBD1 (6 bases). Germline-derived CDR1 and CDR2 are SGHAT and FQNNGV. This CDR3 region has 15 residues. Trimming pared 5 bases from V and 0 bases from J, leaving 14 bases between. The CDR3: CASSPRTESSYEQYF. The DNA of the CDR3 is TGTGCCAGCAGCCCAAGGACAGAGAGCTCCTACGAGCAGTACTTC.

The genes are TRBV29-1 and TRBJ1-2; 7 bases agree with TRBD1. CDR1 is SQVTM, CDR2 ANQGSEA, per germline. This CDR3 contains 11 residues. V shed 8 bases and J 4 bases; nucleotides not matched to a gene: 4. The CDR3 DNA follows: TGCAGCACGGGGGACAGCTATGGCTACACCTTC. Its protein is CSTGDSYGYTF.

This clone was observed once. The chain uses TRBV3-1 (or the pseudogene TRBV3-2) and TRBJ1-5; 8 nucleotides agree with TRBD1. This CDR3 contains 17 residues. Trimming cost V 1 base and J 3 bases; bases outside gene matches: 8. Germline V lookup: CDR1 LGHDT, CDR2 YNNKEL (reference sequence). This CDR3 reads CASSQGDGTGYNQPQHF. CDR3 sequence (DNA): TGTGCCAGCAGCCAAGGGGACGGGACAGGATACAATCAGCCCCAGCATTTT.

V gene TRBV9 combines with J gene TRBJ2-2; 9 nucleotides line up with TRBD2. CDR3 length: 15 amino acids. The germline CDR1 and CDR2 sequences are SGDLS and YYNGEE. V lost 9 bases, J lost 4 bases, and 10 bases stayed unmatched. CDR3 amino acids: CATSPRLAVTGELFF. The DNA of the CDR3 is TGTGCCACCTCCCCCCGACTAGCGGTCACCGGGGAGCTGTTTTTT. Full variable domain (outside the CDR3, taken from reference TRBV9 and TRBJ2-2): DSGVTQTPKHLITATGQRVTLRCSPRSGDLSVYWYQQSLDQGLQFLIQYYNGEERAKGNILERFSAQQFPDLHSELNLSSLELGDSALYFCATSPRLAVTGELFFGEGSRLTVL.

This clone occurred a few times. CDR3 DNA sequence: TGTGCCAGCAGCTTAGTTTCGGCAGGGGGCACTGAAGCTTTCTTT. Translating gives CASSLVSAGGTEAFF. The chain recombines TRBV7-2 with TRBJ1-1, with 7 bases identical to TRBD1. The junction had 6 bases not matched to a gene; V was cut back by 1 base and J by 4 bases. Germline CDR1 SGHTA, CDR2 FQGNSA. This CDR3 has 15 residues.

V is TRBV4-2 and J is TRBJ2-2; 15 bases line up with TRBD2. J lost 4 bases, V lost 5 bases, and 8 bases had no gene match. The CDR3 has 18 residues. Germline V gene data show CDR1 as LGHNA and CDR2 as YNFKEQ. CDR3 residues: CASSVRTSGGAGTGELFF. The CDR3 nucleotides are TGTGCCAGCAGCGTTCGGACTAGCGGGGGGGCCGGCACCGGGGAGCTGTTTTTT.

This clone was seen a single time. Mismatch with germline at one junction end may stem from a read error. The chain uses TRBV12-5 and TRBJ2-3, with 13 bases identical to TRBD2. Germline assignment: CDR1 LGHNT and CDR2 FRNRAP. The CDR3 loop spans 16 amino acids. The CDR3, as DNA: TGTACTAGTGGTTTGGGACTAGCGGGGAGCACAGATACGCAGTATTTT. This translates into CTSGLGLAGSTDTQYF.

J is TRBJ1-5 and V is TRBV7-3; a possible D gene is TRBD1 (6 bases). V lost 3 bases and J 5 bases, leaving 20 bases between the germline ends. The germline V gene has CDR1 SGHTA and CDR2 FQGTGA. This CDR3 is 17 amino acids long. The CDR3: CASSFYREMDEDQPQHF. Written as DNA, the CDR3 is TGTGCCAGCAGCTTTTACAGGGAGATGGATGAGGATCAGCCCCAGCATTTT.

The chain recombines TRBV19 with TRBJ2-1, with TRBD2 matching 11 bases. Germline trimming cut 6 bases from V and 4 bases from J; bases unmatched to any gene: 11. Per germline, CDR1 LNHDA and CDR2 SQIVND (reference sequence). The CDR3 runs 17 residues. For the CDR3, the DNA is TGTGCCAGTAGGCTCGAACGACTAGCGGGGTCTTACAATGAGCAGTTCTTC. This encodes CASRLERLAGSYNEQFF.

The chain combines TRBV9 with TRBJ1-2; D not certain. V lost 0 bases, J lost 4 bases, and 10 bases lay in between. Germline CDR1 is SGDLS and CDR2 is YYNGEE. CDR3 length: 14 amino acids. The CDR3: CASSVGLEGYGYTF. Here the CDR3 DNA reads TGTGCCAGCAGCGTAGGGTTAGAGGGCTATGGCTACACCTTC.

V usage is TRBV11-2 and J usage is TRBJ2-3, with D hard to call. The CDR3 covers 16 residues. Trimming left V 1 base short and J 2 bases short, with 13 bases between. CDR1 is SGHAT, CDR2 FQNNGV, per germline. As DNA, the CDR3 is TGTGCCAGCAGCTTAGGCGACTTTCACATCACAGATACGCAGTATTTT. This codes for CASSLGDFHITDTQYF.

The genes are TRBV30 and TRBJ1-2, with a tentative D call TRBD1 (5 bases). V gave up 2 bases and J gave up 0 bases, with 10 bases separating them. The CDR3 spans 14 residues. Germline CDR1 reads GTSNPN; CDR2 reads SVGIG (reference sequence). CDR3 protein: CAWSWGSPNYGYTF. The DNA of the CDR3 is TGTGCCTGGAGTTGGGGCAGTCCTAACTATGGCTACACCTTC.

The chain couples TRBV7-6 to TRBJ2-2, with 11 bases matching TRBD1. In germline, CDR1 is SGHVS, CDR2 FNYEAQ. The CDR3 is 16 amino acids. The trim removed 5 bases at V and 6 bases at J, leaving 8 bases unmatched. This chain's CDR3 is CASSVVPGQGAGELFF. The DNA for the CDR3 is TGTGCCAGCAGCGTCGTCCCGGGACAGGGGGCCGGGGAGCTGTTTTTT.

The chain couples TRBV6-1 to TRBJ1-5, with D maybe TRBD1 (6 bases). This CDR3 contains 16 residues. Germline CDR1 reads MNHNS; CDR2 reads SASEGT. Trimming took off 2 bases at V and 4 bases at J, with 15 bases between the two ends. The DNA for the CDR3 is TGTGCCAGCAGTGAAAATCACAGGGTATTGAATCAGCCCCAGCATTTT. Protein: CASSENHRVLNQPQHF.

The chain recombines TRBV30 with TRBJ1-2, with TRBD1 identical over 8 bases. The J segment lost 7 bases and the V segment lost 7 bases, leaving 17 bases of the junction unmatched. Germline values: CDR1 GTSNPN, CDR2 SVGIG (reference sequence). This CDR3 spans 15 amino acids. The CDR3 protein is CAYAGLIQGAGGYTF. The CDR3 DNA is TGTGCCTACGCGGGCCTGATTCAGGGGGCCGGTGGCTACACCTTC.

This sequence joins TRBV7-9 and TRBJ2-5; 9 bases align to TRBD2. V lost 5 bases, J lost 1 base, and 8 bases stayed unmatched. The CDR3 is 16 residues long. The germline V gene has CDR1 SEHNR and CDR2 FQNEAQ (reference sequence). In DNA form, the CDR3 reads TGTGCCAGCAGCCCGCCCCAGCGGGGGGTCCAAGAGACCCAGTACTTC. This codes for CASSPPQRGVQETQYF.

This chain uses TRBV6-5 with TRBJ1-1; possibly TRBD1 for D (5 bases). V lost 0 bases to trimming and J lost 5 bases, with 10 bases between them. CDR3 size: 14 residues. Germline V gene data show CDR1 as MNHEY and CDR2 as SVGAGI. The CDR3 sequence is CASSYSAGQTEAFF. The CDR3, as DNA: TGTGCCAGCAGTTACTCTGCAGGGCAGACTGAAGCTTTCTTT.